This T cell receptor beta chain was obtained from a study of T cell clones after liver transplantation. The CDR3 is 12 residues long. Per the germline V gene, CDR1 is SQVTM and CDR2 is ANQGSEA. Trimming left V 8 bases short and J 0 bases short, with 11 bases between. Clones were read by immunoSEQ multiplex PCR, and TCRdb kept only the in-frame ones, dropping some. The data contain about 51,000 clones, 70% to 90% of them singletons. This sequence originates from a human patient who received a liver transplant. Some T cells may originate from the graft donor. V gene TRBV29-1 combines with J gene TRBJ2-7; tentatively, D is TRBD1 (5 bases). The specimen was CD8+ T cells from blood, collected 12 months after liver transplant. In nucleotides, the CDR3 is TGCAGCATCATAGACAGCTCCTACGAGCAGTACTTC. This sequence encodes CSIIDSSYEQYF.